This section outlines one T cell receptor beta chain sequence together with its context. This sample stems from a study of blood T cell repertoires in COVID-19. As originally analysed: Amplified reference gene primers provided the basis for estimating nucleated cell counts. Only in-frame clones appear in the TCRdb table, and some are missing; sequencing was by immunoSEQ multiplex PCR. Clonal size and the V and J genes are those of that table, whereas D and trimming came from the DNA. This sample has 160,000 or so clones, with 80% to 90% found just once. This CDR3 spans 16 amino acids. In germline, CDR1 is SGHTA, CDR2 FQGNSA. V lost 6 bases to trimming and J lost 8 bases; unmatched junction nucleotides: 16.

Sequenced material: peripheral blood. The receptor was derived from a woman at least 80 years old with acute or convalescent COVID-19. The chain employs TRBV7-2 and TRBJ2-1; 7 positions agree with TRBD1. The CDR3 DNA follows: TGTGCCAGCAGTTTACGGACAAGACAGGGTTTGGATGAGCAGTTCTTC. Residues: CASSLRTRQGLDEQFF.